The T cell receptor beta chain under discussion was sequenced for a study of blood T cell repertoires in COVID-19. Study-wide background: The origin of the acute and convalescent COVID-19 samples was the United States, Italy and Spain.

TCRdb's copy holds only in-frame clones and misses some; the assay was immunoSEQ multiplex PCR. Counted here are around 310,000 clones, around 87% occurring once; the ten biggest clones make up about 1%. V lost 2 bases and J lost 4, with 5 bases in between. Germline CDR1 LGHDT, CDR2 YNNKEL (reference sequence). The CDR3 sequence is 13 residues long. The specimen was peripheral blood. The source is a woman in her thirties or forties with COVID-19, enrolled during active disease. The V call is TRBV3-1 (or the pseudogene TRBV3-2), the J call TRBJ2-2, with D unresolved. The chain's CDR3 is CASSQTVTGELFF. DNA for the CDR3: TGTGCCAGCAGCCAAACTGTCACCGGGGAGCTGTTTTTT.